This T cell receptor (beta chain) stems from a study of cytomegalovirus exposure and HLA in healthy donors. Germline CDR1 reads SGHTA; CDR2 reads FQGNSA. V shed 5 bases, J shed 7 bases, and the junction held 10 bases outside the gene matches. The CDR3 length is 14 residues. The PCR had 60 Vbeta and 13 Jbeta primers. Clones were read by immunoSEQ multiplex PCR, and TCRdb kept only the in-frame ones, dropping some. The table has approximately 170,000 clones, approximately 81% seen once. This TCR was sampled from a woman between 45 and 65 years old in good health and CMV-seronegative. The rearrangement links TRBV7-2 to TRBJ2-5, with TRBD2 matching 7 bases. The sequencing sample was made of PBMCs. The chain's CDR3 is CASSRIGLVGTQYF. The CDR3 DNA reads as TGTGCCAGCAGCCGTATCGGACTAGTAGGGACCCAGTACTTC.